In this sample, the clone carrying this T cell receptor beta chain turned up many times. TCRdb redid the clone calls on the PCR reads using MiXCR. This table has tens of thousands of clones, approximately 25% appearing once. The data originate from a study of metastatic and nonmetastatic thyroid tumors. About the study: Thyroid patients, malignant and benign, had repertoires compared across blood and tumor or nodule tissue.

Before thyroid surgery, none of the patients had received any treatment. This CDR3 spans 15 amino acids. Losses at the gene ends were 5 bases for V and 4 bases for J; bases not matched to a gene: 8. Germline V gene lookup returns CDR1 DFQATT and CDR2 SNEGSKA (reference sequence). The gene calls are TRBV20-1 and TRBJ2-3, with 11 nucleotides matching TRBD2. The sequence was obtained from a female donor with papillary thyroid cancer or a benign thyroid nodule (not recorded which). Some clones in this sample may be carry-over from other donors' samples. The material sequenced was tumor tissue. The CDR3 here is CSARTSGRGPDTQYF. The CDR3 DNA follows: TGCAGTGCTCGAACTAGCGGGAGAGGCCCAGATACGCAGTATTTT.